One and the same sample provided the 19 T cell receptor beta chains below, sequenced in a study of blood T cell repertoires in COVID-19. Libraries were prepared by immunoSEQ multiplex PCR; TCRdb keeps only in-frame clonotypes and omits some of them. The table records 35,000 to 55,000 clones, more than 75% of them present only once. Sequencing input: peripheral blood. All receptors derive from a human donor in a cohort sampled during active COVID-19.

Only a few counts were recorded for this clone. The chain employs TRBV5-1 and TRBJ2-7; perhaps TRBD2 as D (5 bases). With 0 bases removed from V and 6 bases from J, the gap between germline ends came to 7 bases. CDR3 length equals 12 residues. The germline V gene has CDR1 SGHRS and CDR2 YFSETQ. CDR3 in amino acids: CASSLGGPEQYF. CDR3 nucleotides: TGCGCCAGCAGCTTGGGAGGGCCCGAGCAGTACTTC.

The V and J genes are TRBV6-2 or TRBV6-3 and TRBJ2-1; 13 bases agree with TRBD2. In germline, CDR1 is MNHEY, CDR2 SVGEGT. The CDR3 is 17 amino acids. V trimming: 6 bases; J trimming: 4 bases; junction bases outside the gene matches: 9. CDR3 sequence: CASSRGLAGEEYNEQFF. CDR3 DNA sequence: TGTGCCAGCAGCAGAGGACTAGCGGGAGAGGAATACAATGAGCAGTTCTTC.

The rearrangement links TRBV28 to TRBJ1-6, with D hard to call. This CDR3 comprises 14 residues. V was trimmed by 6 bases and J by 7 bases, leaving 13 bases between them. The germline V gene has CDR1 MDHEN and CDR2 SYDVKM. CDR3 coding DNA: TGTGCCAGCAGATCCCCAGGTTCCAATTCACCCCTCCACTTT. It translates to CASRSPGSNSPLHF.

CDR3 DNA sequence: TGTGCCAGTAGCAAACGACAGGGGCGTGGGTATGAAAAACTGTTTTTT. This encodes CASSKRQGRGYEKLFF. The chain links TRBV19 to TRBJ1-4, with 8 positions matching TRBD1. The CDR3 contains 16 residues. Germline CDR1 reads LNHDA; CDR2 reads SQIVND (reference sequence). V was clipped by 6 bases and J by 6 bases; unmatched bases: 12. Using reference TRBV19 and TRBJ1-4 for the parts outside the CDR3, the full variable domain is DGGITQSPKYLFRKEGQNVTLSCEQNLNHDAMYWYRQDPGQGLRLIYYSQIVNDFQKGDIAEGYSVSREKKESFPLTVTSAQKNPTAFYLCASSKRQGRGYEKLFFGSGTQLSVL.

The CDR3 loop reads CASSLADRKNTEAFF. CDR3 DNA sequence: TGCGCCAGCAGCTTGGCCGACAGAAAGAACACTGAAGCTTTCTTT. This chain connects TRBV5-1 to TRBJ1-1, with D possibly TRBD1 on 5 matching bases. V lost 0 bases to trimming and J lost 1 base, with 10 bases between them. The CDR3 is 15 amino acids. Germline V CDR1 and CDR2: SGHRS, YFSETQ.

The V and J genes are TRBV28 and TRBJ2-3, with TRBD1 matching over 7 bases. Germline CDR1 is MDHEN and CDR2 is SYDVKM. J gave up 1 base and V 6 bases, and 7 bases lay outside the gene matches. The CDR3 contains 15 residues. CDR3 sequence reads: CASRPQGTRTDTQYF. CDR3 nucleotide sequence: TGTGCCAGCAGGCCACAGGGGACCCGCACAGATACGCAGTATTTT.

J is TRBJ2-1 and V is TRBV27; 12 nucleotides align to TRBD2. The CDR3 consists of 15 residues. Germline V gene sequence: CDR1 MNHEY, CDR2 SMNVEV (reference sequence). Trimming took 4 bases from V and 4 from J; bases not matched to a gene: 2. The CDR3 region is CASSSGLAGYNEQFF. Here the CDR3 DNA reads TGTGCCAGCAGTTCGGGACTAGCGGGTTACAATGAGCAGTTCTTC.

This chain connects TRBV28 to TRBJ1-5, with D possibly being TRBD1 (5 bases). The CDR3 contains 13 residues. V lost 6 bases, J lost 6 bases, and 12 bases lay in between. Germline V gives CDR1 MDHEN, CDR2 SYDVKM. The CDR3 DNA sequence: TGTGCCAGCAGATACCGTACAGGTCAGCCCCAGCATTTT. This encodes CASRYRTGQPQHF.

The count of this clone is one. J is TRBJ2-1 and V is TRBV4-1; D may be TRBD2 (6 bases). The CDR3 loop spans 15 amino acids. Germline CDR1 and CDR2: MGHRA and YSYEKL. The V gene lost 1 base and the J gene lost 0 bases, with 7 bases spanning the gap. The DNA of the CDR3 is TGCGCCAGCAGCCAAGGACTAGGCTCCTACAATGAGCAGTTCTTC. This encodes CASSQGLGSYNEQFF.

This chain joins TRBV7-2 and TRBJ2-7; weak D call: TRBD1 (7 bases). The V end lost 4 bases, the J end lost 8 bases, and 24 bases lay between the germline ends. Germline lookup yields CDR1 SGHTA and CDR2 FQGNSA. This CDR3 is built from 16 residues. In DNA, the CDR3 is TGTGCCAGCAGCTCCCGCGGGACAGTCGGATCTACGCAGCAGTACTTC. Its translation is CASSSRGTVGSTQQYF. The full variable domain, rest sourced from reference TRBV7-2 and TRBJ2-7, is GAGVSQSPSNKVTEKGKDVELRCDPISGHTALYWYRQSLGQGLEFLIYFQGNSAPDKSGLPSDRFSAERTGGSVSTLTIQRTQQEDSAVYLCASSSRGTVGSTQQYFGPGTRLTVT.

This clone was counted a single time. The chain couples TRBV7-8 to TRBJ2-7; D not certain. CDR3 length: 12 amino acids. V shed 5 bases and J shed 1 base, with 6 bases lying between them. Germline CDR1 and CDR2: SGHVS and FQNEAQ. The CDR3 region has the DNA TGTGCCAGCAGCCCCCCTTCCTACGAGCAGTACTTC. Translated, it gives CASSPPSYEQYF.

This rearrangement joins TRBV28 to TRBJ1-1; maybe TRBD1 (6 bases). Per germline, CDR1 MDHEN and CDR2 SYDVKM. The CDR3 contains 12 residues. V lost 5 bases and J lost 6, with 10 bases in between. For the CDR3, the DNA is TGTGCCAGCAGTACCCGGACAGCTGAAGCTTTCTTT. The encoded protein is CASSTRTAEAFF.

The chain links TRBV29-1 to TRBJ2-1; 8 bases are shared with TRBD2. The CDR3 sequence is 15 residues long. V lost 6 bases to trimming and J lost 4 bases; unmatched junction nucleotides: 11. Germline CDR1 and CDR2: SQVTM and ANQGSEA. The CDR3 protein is CSVGKRAGVYNEQFF. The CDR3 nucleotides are TGCAGCGTAGGGAAAAGAGCGGGAGTGTACAATGAGCAGTTCTTC.

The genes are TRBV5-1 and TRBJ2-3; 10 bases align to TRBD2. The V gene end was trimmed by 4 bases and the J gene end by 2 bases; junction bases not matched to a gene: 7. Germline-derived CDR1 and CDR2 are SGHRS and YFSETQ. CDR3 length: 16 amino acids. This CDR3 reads CASSLLTSGYTDTQYF. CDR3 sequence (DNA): TGCGCCAGCAGCCTCCTGACTAGCGGGTACACAGATACGCAGTATTTT.

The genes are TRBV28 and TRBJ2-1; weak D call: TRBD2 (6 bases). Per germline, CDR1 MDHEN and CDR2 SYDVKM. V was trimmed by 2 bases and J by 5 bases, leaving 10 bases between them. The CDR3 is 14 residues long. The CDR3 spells CASSLGGSDNEQFF. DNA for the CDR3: TGTGCCAGCAGTTTAGGGGGGTCCGACAATGAGCAGTTCTTC.

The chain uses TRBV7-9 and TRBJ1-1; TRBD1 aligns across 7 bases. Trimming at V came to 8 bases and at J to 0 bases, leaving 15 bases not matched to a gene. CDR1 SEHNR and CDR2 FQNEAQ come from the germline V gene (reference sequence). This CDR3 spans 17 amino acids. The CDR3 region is CASFDRGQSHLNTEAFF. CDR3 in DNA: TGTGCCAGCTTCGATAGGGGACAGAGTCACTTGAACACTGAAGCTTTCTTT.

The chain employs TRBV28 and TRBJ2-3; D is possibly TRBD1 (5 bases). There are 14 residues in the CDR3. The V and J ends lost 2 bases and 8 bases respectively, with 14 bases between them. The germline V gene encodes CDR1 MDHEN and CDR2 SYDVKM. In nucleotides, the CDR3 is TGTGCCAGCAGTTTAGGTCAGGGATCTGCTACGCAGTATTTT. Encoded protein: CASSLGQGSATQYF.

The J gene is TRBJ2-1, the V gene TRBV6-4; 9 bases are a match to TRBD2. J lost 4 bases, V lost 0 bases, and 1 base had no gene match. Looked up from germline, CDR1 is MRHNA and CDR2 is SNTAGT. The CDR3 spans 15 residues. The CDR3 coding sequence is TGTGCCAGCAGTGACTCGACTAGCGGATACAATGAGCAGTTCTTC. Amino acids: CASSDSTSGYNEQFF.

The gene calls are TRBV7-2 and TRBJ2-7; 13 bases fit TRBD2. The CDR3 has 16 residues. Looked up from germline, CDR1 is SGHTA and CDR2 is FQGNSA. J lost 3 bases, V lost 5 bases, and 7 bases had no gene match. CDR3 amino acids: CASSGGLAGFGYEQYF. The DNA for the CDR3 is TGTGCCAGCAGCGGGGGACTAGCGGGATTTGGCTACGAGCAGTACTTC.